One and the same sample provided the 5 T cell receptor beta chains below, sequenced in a study of blood T cell repertoires in COVID-19. Profiling relied on immunoSEQ multiplex PCR, and the TCRdb table lists in-frame clones only, not all of them. The data show 250,000 or so clones, with about 90% seen just once and around 3.1% held by the top ten. The sample taken for sequencing was PBMCs or T cells enriched from blood (not recorded which). The receptors stem from a woman aged 40 to 50 who had been exposed to COVID-19.

This clone has just one count. The gene calls are TRBV28 and TRBJ2-2, with D maybe TRBD1 (5 bases). The CDR3 is 14 residues long. CDR1 is MDHEN and CDR2 is SYDVKM in the germline V gene. Between the trimmed V and J ends, which lost 6 bases and 0 bases, there was a span of 8 bases. In DNA, the CDR3 is TGTGCCAGCAGGGGGCGCACGAACACCGGGGAGCTGTTTTTT. Its translation is CASRGRTNTGELFF.

Remarks on this clone: Lacking the conserved final phenylalanine or tryptophan, this CDR3 likely reflects a read error. The CDR3 DNA reads as TGTGCCAGCAGCTCCCTAGACGAGCAGTACTCC. Its protein product is CASSSLDEQYS. The chain combines TRBV5-4 with TRBJ2-7; D gene uncertain. This CDR3 has 11 residues. V lost 3 bases to trimming and J lost 5 bases, with 6 bases between them. Germline V gene lookup returns CDR1 SGHNT and CDR2 YYREEE (reference sequence).

The chain recombines TRBV5-5 with TRBJ1-1; D is possibly TRBD1 (5 bases). Germline-derived CDR1 and CDR2 are SGHKS and YYEKEE (reference sequence). Trimming left V 3 bases short and J 1 base short, with 10 bases between. The CDR3 loop spans 14 amino acids. CDR3 region: CASSWTGGNTEAFF. In nucleotides, the CDR3 is TGTGCCAGCAGCTGGACCGGGGGGAACACTGAAGCTTTCTTT. Drawing the rest from reference TRBV5-5 and TRBJ1-1, the complete variable domain is DAGVTQSPTHLIKTRGQQVTLRCSPISGHKSVSWYQQVLGQGPQFIFQYYEKEERGRGNFPDRFSARQFPNYSSELNVNALLLGDSALYLCASSWTGGNTEAFFGQGTRLTVV.

The chain couples TRBV9 to TRBJ2-1, with a weak D call TRBD2 (5 bases). The V end was cut by 2 bases, the J end by 1 base, with 7 bases between. This CDR3 spans 14 amino acids. Germline lookup yields CDR1 SGDLS and CDR2 YYNGEE. Here the CDR3 reads CASSVRESYNEQFF. CDR3 nucleotide sequence: TGTGCCAGCAGCGTTAGGGAGTCCTACAATGAGCAGTTCTTC. Together with reference TRBV9 and TRBJ2-1, the CDR3 gives the full variable domain: DSGVTQTPKHLITATGQRVTLRCSPRSGDLSVYWYQQSLDQGLQFLIQYYNGEERAKGNILERFSAQQFPDLHSELNLSSLELGDSALYFCASSVRESYNEQFFGPGTRLTVL.

This chain joins TRBV11-3 and TRBJ1-1; D is ambiguous. Germline V gene sequence: CDR1 SGHNT, CDR2 YENEEA. V was trimmed by 5 bases and J by 3 bases, leaving 10 bases between them. The CDR3 is 13 residues long. As DNA, the CDR3 is TGTGCCAGCAGCCCCCGTGGAGACACTGAAGCTTTCTTT. The encoded protein is CASSPRGDTEAFF. Based on the CDR3 plus reference TRBV11-3 and TRBJ1-1, the full variable domain is EAGVVQSPRYKIIEKKQPVAFWCNPISGHNTLYWYLQNLGQGPELLIRYENEEAVDDSQLPKDRFSAERLKGVDSTLKIQPAELGDSAVYLCASSPRGDTEAFFGQGTRLTVV.